The clone carrying this T cell receptor (beta chain) was recorded only once. Its antigen is not known. The source of the sample is a study of blood T cells in healthy people across ages. In the study overall: With template switching, about one barcoded beta molecule was captured per two T cells. Overall study findings and caveats: It was not known whether donors were CMV positive (a possible confounder of expanded clonotype changes).

Sample-barcoded 5' priming and a J-beta primer mix drove a second PCR of roughly 7 to 11 cycles. TCRdb itself ran the 5' RACE reads through MiXCR, one entry per CDR3 protein. The sample contains about 1.4 million distinct CDR3 sequences, approximately 63% of which appear only once. Donors ranged from roughly 6 to 90 years old and were healthy Caucasians in Russia. The CDR3 has 17 amino acids. Specimen: blood. This sequence originates from a young man in good health. This chain links TRBV21-1 with TRBJ2-1; TRBD1 was called by the table and not checked on the DNA. TRBV21-1 is marked as a pseudogene. The CDR3 DNA sequence: TGTGCCAGCAGAGGGGACAGGGGCCCCAAAGGATACAATGAGCAGTTCTTC. Translation gives CASRGDRGPKGYNEQFF.